A single sample gave rise to the 17 T cell receptor beta chains below, sequenced in a study of OX40 agonist ivuxolimab in advanced cancers. TCRdb keeps only in-frame clones here, not all; method: immunoSEQ multiplex PCR. The sample yields more than 20,000 clones, around 83% seen once. The input for sequencing was CD4+ or CD8+ T cells sorted from blood, taken in a trial of the OX40 agonist ivuxolimab. All receptors derive from an adult with an advanced solid tumor such as melanoma, head and neck, liver or kidney cancer.

J is TRBJ1-2 and V is TRBV11-2, with D perhaps matching TRBD1 (5 bases). V was shortened by 0 bases and J by 4 bases, with 9 bases between the two germline ends. Looked up from germline, CDR1 is SGHAT and CDR2 is FQNNGV. The length of the CDR3 is 14 residues. This CDR3 reads CASSLDDRFYGYTF. The CDR3 DNA sequence: TGTGCCAGCAGCTTAGACGACAGATTCTATGGCTACACCTTC.

The rearrangement joins TRBV30 to TRBJ2-1; TRBD2 agrees at 10 bases. This CDR3 has 17 residues. Germline trimming cut 4 bases from V and 1 base from J; bases unmatched to any gene: 10. Germline V gene data show CDR1 as GTSNPN and CDR2 as SVGIG (reference sequence). CDR3 nucleotides: TGTGCCTGGACCGCACTAGCGGGATTCGCATCCTACAATGAGCAGTTCTTC. Translating it yields CAWTALAGFASYNEQFF.

This clone turned up a few times. The rearrangement uses TRBV25-1 and TRBJ2-7, with D possibly being TRBD1 (6 bases). Per germline, CDR1 MGHDK and CDR2 SYGVNS. The CDR3 is 13 residues long. V was shortened by 7 bases and J by 7 bases, with 17 bases between the two germline ends. CDR3 region: CASTFRGFGEQYF. The CDR3, as DNA: TGTGCCAGCACATTCAGGGGCTTCGGGGAGCAGTACTTC.

The chain is built from TRBV23-1 and TRBJ2-5; TRBD1 matches 8 bases. TRBV23-1 is an ORF; its function is uncertain. The V segment lost 2 bases and the J segment 2 bases; nucleotides outside the gene matches: 7. The CDR3 sequence is 16 residues long. In DNA form, the CDR3 reads TGCGCCAGCAGTCAACCAGACAGGGGACAACAAGAGACCCAGTACTTC. It encodes CASSQPDRGQQETQYF.

V and J are TRBV7-9 and TRBJ2-3; D unclear. CDR3 length: 14 residues. Germline V gene data show CDR1 as SEHNR and CDR2 as FQNEAQ (reference sequence). V was clipped by 4 bases and J by 0 bases, with 8 bases between them. CDR3 sequence reads: CASSSPFSTDTQYF. DNA for the CDR3: TGTGCCAGCAGCTCTCCTTTTAGCACAGATACGCAGTATTTT.

The chain recombines TRBV4-2 with TRBJ2-7, with 12 bases aligning to TRBD2. This CDR3 comprises 16 residues. After removal of 4 bases from V and 3 bases from J, the junction contained 7 bases not matched to a gene. CDR1 and CDR2 (germline): LGHNA, YNFKEQ. The CDR3 bases are TGTGCCAGCAGCCGAGAAGGACTAGCGGGAATCTACGAGCAGTACTTC. Translated, it gives CASSREGLAGIYEQYF.

This clone was counted once. The rearrangement joins TRBV15 to TRBJ1-5; no reliable D call. Germline CDR1 reads LNHNV; CDR2 reads YYDKDF (reference sequence). This CDR3 comprises 14 residues. V lost 8 bases, J lost 2 bases, and 13 bases lay in between. In nucleotides, the CDR3 is TGTGCCACCCAGTTCGACCAGGGCAATCAGCCCCAGCATTTT. Protein product: CATQFDQGNQPQHF.

The chain recombines TRBV2 with TRBJ1-1, with a possible D match to TRBD1 (5 bases). V lost 8 bases, J lost 1 base, and 17 bases lay in between. Germline V CDR1 and CDR2: SNHLY, FYNNEI. This CDR3 region has 15 residues. The CDR3 nucleotides are TGTGCCAGCCTCGTCGGGTCAGGGCGGAACACTGAAGCTTTCTTT. Protein: CASLVGSGRNTEAFF.

The chain is built from TRBV5-1 and TRBJ2-2; D remains unclear. V was trimmed by 4 bases and J by 4 bases, leaving 11 bases between them. Germline loops: CDR1 SGHRS, CDR2 YFSETQ. CDR3 length: 14 amino acids. CDR3 in amino acids: CASSRVPATGELFF. The CDR3 DNA is TGCGCCAGCAGCAGAGTGCCCGCCACCGGGGAGCTGTTTTTT. The full variable domain, in which reference TRBV5-1 and TRBJ2-2 provide the parts outside the CDR3, is KAGVTQTPRYLIKTRGQQVTLSCSPISGHRSVSWYQQTPGQGLQFLFEYFSETQRNKGNFPGRFSGRQFSNSRSEMNVSTLELGDSALYLCASSRVPATGELFFGEGSRLTVL.

This clone was seen once. The chain joins TRBV29-1 to TRBJ2-2; perhaps TRBD2 as D (5 bases). The CDR3 contains 15 residues. V was pared by 0 bases and J by 1 base, with 9 bases between. CDR1 is SQVTM and CDR2 is ANQGSEA in the germline V gene. CDR3 nucleotides: TGCAGCGTTGAAGAATCCAGCGGGAACACCGGGGAGCTGTTTTTT. This sequence encodes CSVEESSGNTGELFF.

Here the CDR3 DNA reads TGCGCCAGCAGCTTGGGGGACAGGGGGCAGAGCGGGAGCTACAATGAGCAGTTCTTC. It yields the protein CASSLGDRGQSGSYNEQFF. The V and J genes are TRBV5-1 and TRBJ2-1, with 12 bases that match TRBD1. This CDR3 region has 19 residues. Germline V CDR1 and CDR2: SGHRS, YFSETQ. With V trimmed by 0 bases and J by 3 bases, 10 bases remained unmatched.

CDR3 protein: CASSLILAGNTGELFF. The CDR3 DNA reads as TGTGCCAGCAGCTTAATACTAGCGGGGAACACCGGGGAGCTGTTTTTT. V and J are TRBV13 and TRBJ2-2; 9 positions match TRBD2. V dropped 2 bases and J dropped 1; count of bases not matched to a gene: 2. Germline CDR1 and CDR2: PRHDT and FYEKMQ (reference sequence). The CDR3 covers 16 residues.

In this sample, this clone turned up a few times. The chain couples TRBV28 to TRBJ2-7; 9 bases agree with TRBD2. Trimming at V came to 5 bases and at J to 3 bases, leaving 11 bases not matched to a gene. The CDR3 is 16 amino acids. CDR1 is MDHEN, CDR2 SYDVKM, per germline. The CDR3 DNA reads as TGTGCCAGCAGTCCCCATTCACCTAGCGGGATCTACGAGCAGTACTTC. It is translated as CASSPHSPSGIYEQYF.

The V gene is TRBV9, the J gene TRBJ2-1; TRBD1 is a possible D gene (5 bases). Trimming removed 2 bases at V and 6 bases at J, with 15 bases between. The CDR3 is 15 amino acids. CDR1 and CDR2 (germline): SGDLS, YYNGEE. The chain's CDR3 is CASSVGDSYFNEQFF. The CDR3 DNA sequence: TGTGCCAGCAGCGTCGGTGACAGCTACTTCAATGAGCAGTTCTTC.

The chain employs TRBV7-2 and TRBJ1-1; no reliable D call. CDR1 is SGHTA and CDR2 is FQGNSA in the germline V gene. V was cut by 0 bases and J by 4 bases, with 6 bases left in between. The CDR3 covers 13 residues. The CDR3: CASSLAWRTEAFF. The DNA for the CDR3 is TGTGCCAGCAGCTTAGCGTGGCGCACTGAAGCTTTCTTT.

Concerning this clone: Other nucleotide sequences in the sample specify the same CDR3. CDR3 sequence: CASSPWDRVYEQYF. The CDR3 coding sequence is TGTGCCAGCAGTCCCTGGGACAGGGTATACGAGCAGTACTTC. The chain employs TRBV27 and TRBJ2-7; 9 bases agree with TRBD1. The CDR3 is made up of 14 amino acids. CDR1 and CDR2 (germline): MNHEY, SMNVEV (reference sequence). The V and J ends lost 5 bases and 4 bases, in that order; junction bases with no gene match: 6.

This rearrangement joins TRBV5-1 to TRBJ2-1; 14 nucleotides line up with TRBD2. This CDR3 contains 16 residues. In germline, CDR1 is SGHRS, CDR2 YFSETQ. Unmatched junction bases numbered 4, after V lost 4 bases and J lost 4 bases. CDR3 sequence: CASSDRLAGGYNEQFF. In DNA, the CDR3 is TGCGCCAGCAGCGACAGACTAGCGGGAGGGTACAATGAGCAGTTCTTC.